The 25 T cell receptor beta chains reported below all come from one sample, sequenced in a study of blood T cell repertoires in COVID-19. Here immunoSEQ multiplex PCR was the method, and the copy in TCRdb shows in-frame clones only, minus some. Among hundreds of thousands of clones listed, more than 75% were seen once. The sequencing sample was made of peripheral blood. Source of these receptors: a woman between 50 and 59 years old with active or convalescent COVID-19.

The rearrangement uses TRBV28 and TRBJ2-7; D is unresolved. The CDR3 runs 12 residues. The V gene's germline CDR1 is MDHEN and CDR2 SYDVKM. The V end was cut by 4 bases, the J end by 4 bases, with 8 bases between. The chain's CDR3 is CASSSSVYEQYF. In DNA form, the CDR3 reads TGTGCCAGCAGTTCGTCGGTTTACGAGCAGTACTTC. Supplemented by reference TRBV28 and TRBJ2-7, the full variable domain reads DVKVTQSSRYLVKRTGEKVFLECVQDMDHENMFWYRQDPGLGLRLIYFSYDVKMKEKGDIPEGYSVSREKKERFSLILESASTNQTSMYLCASSSSVYEQYFGPGTRLTVT.

The CDR3, as DNA: TGTGCCACCAGTGATCCCGGGACAGGGAACCACGAGCAGTACTTC. It translates to CATSDPGTGNHEQYF. The chain links TRBV24-1 to TRBJ2-7; TRBD1 agrees at 9 bases. This CDR3 region has 15 residues. V gave up 3 bases and J gave up 5 bases; unmatched junction bases: 7. Germline CDR1 KGHDR, CDR2 SFDVKD.

The chain has TRBV3-1 (or the pseudogene TRBV3-2) and TRBJ1-1; a weak D match, TRBD1 (6 bases). CDR1 and CDR2 (germline): LGHDT, YNNKEL (reference sequence). V shed 4 bases and J shed 0 bases, with 15 bases lying between them. CDR3 length: 16 amino acids. CDR3 region: CASSRGPGALNTEAFF. CDR3 sequence (DNA): TGTGCCAGCAGCCGAGGGCCAGGGGCTTTGAACACTGAAGCTTTCTTT.

The chain carries TRBV5-1 and TRBJ1-6; D is unresolved. The CDR3 has 18 amino acids. The V gene lost 0 bases and the J gene lost 6 bases, with 19 bases spanning the gap. Germline lookup yields CDR1 SGHRS and CDR2 YFSETQ. CDR3 coding DNA: TGCGCCAGCAGCTTGGGAGACCGCCAGCGGGTTGTTAATTCACCCCTCCACTTT. It encodes CASSLGDRQRVVNSPLHF.

The genes are TRBV6-1 and TRBJ2-2; TRBD2 matches 7 bases. The ends lost 7 bases at V and 9 bases at J; junction bases unmatched: 8. CDR3 length: 13 amino acids. CDR1 and CDR2 (germline): MNHNS, SASEGT. CDR3 in amino acids: CASTQWRERELFF. The CDR3 region has the DNA TGTGCCAGCACCCAATGGCGGGAGAGGGAGCTGTTTTTT.

The chain couples TRBV5-6 to TRBJ2-7; TRBD1 might be the D (5 bases). Trimming removed 3 bases from V and 0 bases from J, with 13 bases in between. This CDR3 has 15 amino acids. Germline V gives CDR1 SGHDT, CDR2 YYEEEE. The chain's CDR3 is CASSSSARASYEQYF. In nucleotides, the CDR3 is TGTGCCAGCAGCTCCAGTGCCAGGGCCTCCTACGAGCAGTACTTC.

The chain employs TRBV11-2 and TRBJ2-1, with 7 positions matching TRBD2. The CDR3 sequence is 20 residues long. Germline lookup yields CDR1 SGHAT and CDR2 FQNNGV. V lost 0 bases, J lost 1 base, and 15 bases stayed unmatched. The CDR3 is CASSLEGSVHGGSSYNEQFF. CDR3 in DNA: TGTGCCAGCAGCTTAGAAGGTTCGGTACATGGCGGGAGTTCCTACAATGAGCAGTTCTTC. The variable domain in full, with the rest retrieved from reference TRBV11-2 and TRBJ2-1, is EAGVAQSPRYKIIEKRQSVAFWCNPISGHATLYWYQQILGQGPKLLIQFQNNGVVDDSQLPKDRFSAERLKGVDSTLKIQPAKLEDSAVYLCASSLEGSVHGGSSYNEQFFGPGTRLTVL.

The V and J genes are TRBV11-2 and TRBJ2-3; D not certain. Germline CDR1 SGHAT, CDR2 FQNNGV. CDR3 length equals 12 residues. The ends were cut back, 6 bases at V and 0 bases at J, with 4 bases in the middle. The CDR3 bases are TGTGCCAGCAGTAGCAGCACAGATACGCAGTATTTT. As protein: CASSSSTDTQYF.

The chain is built from TRBV3-1 (or the pseudogene TRBV3-2) and TRBJ2-5; a possible D gene is TRBD1 (6 bases). The CDR3 has 15 residues. V lost 6 bases and J lost 5, with 19 bases in between. The germline CDR1 and CDR2 sequences are LGHDT and YNNKEL (reference sequence). The CDR3 here is CASSLRRTENETQYF. The CDR3 DNA is TGTGCCAGCAGTCTACGGCGGACAGAGAATGAGACCCAGTACTTC.

The chain links TRBV6-2 or TRBV6-3 to TRBJ1-3; tentative D call: TRBD1 (6 bases). This CDR3 is 17 amino acids long. V was clipped by 0 bases and J by 3 bases, with 15 bases between them. Germline V gene sequence: CDR1 MNHEY, CDR2 SVGEGT. The CDR3 loop reads CASSYSPGARRGNTIYF. Written as DNA, the CDR3 is TGTGCCAGCAGTTACTCGCCAGGGGCCCGCCGTGGAAACACCATATATTTT.

The chain is built from TRBV2 and TRBJ1-2; 7 nucleotides align to TRBD1. V lost 3 bases, J lost 3 bases, and 1 base stayed unmatched. There are 13 residues in the CDR3. CDR1 is SNHLY and CDR2 is FYNNEI in the germline V gene. DNA of the CDR3: TGTGCCAGCAGTGAGGGACAGTACTATGGCTACACCTTC. Translating gives CASSEGQYYGYTF.

The chain uses TRBV29-1 and TRBJ2-7, with D possibly being TRBD2 (6 bases). Germline values: CDR1 SQVTM, CDR2 ANQGSEA. The CDR3 length is 16 residues. V lost 1 base to trimming and J lost 5 bases, with 21 bases between them. This CDR3 is CSVEGGTSFPSHEQYF. For the CDR3, the DNA is TGCAGCGTTGAAGGCGGGACTTCGTTCCCATCCCACGAGCAGTACTTC.

The chain links TRBV3-1 (or the pseudogene TRBV3-2) to TRBJ2-1; 11 positions agree with TRBD2. V was pared by 4 bases and J by 8 bases, with 13 bases of the junction left unmatched. This CDR3 is 17 amino acids long. CDR1 is LGHDT and CDR2 is YNNKEL in the germline V gene (reference sequence). The CDR3 sequence: CASSLDIAGGPSDEQFF. The DNA of the CDR3 is TGTGCCAGCAGCCTGGATATAGCGGGAGGGCCAAGCGATGAGCAGTTCTTC.

This chain joins TRBV5-4 and TRBJ2-2; D unclear. Per germline, CDR1 SGHNT and CDR2 YYREEE (reference sequence). Trimming pared 4 bases from V and 3 bases from J, leaving 13 bases between. This CDR3 contains 15 residues. CDR3 DNA sequence: TGTGCCAGCAGCCTAAAGACGGGTGACACCGGGGAGCTGTTTTTT. The encoded protein is CASSLKTGDTGELFF.

Regarding this clone: Other DNA sequences within the sample encode an identical CDR3. The chain employs TRBV4-1 and TRBJ2-7, with 7 bases aligning to TRBD2. Unmatched junction bases numbered 2, after V lost 1 base and J lost 2 bases. This CDR3 comprises 14 residues. Per germline, CDR1 MGHRA and CDR2 YSYEKL. The CDR3 is CASSQAGGPYEQYF. Written as DNA, the CDR3 is TGCGCCAGCAGCCAAGCGGGGGGACCCTACGAGCAGTACTTC.

In its sample, this clone was seen once. The V and J genes are TRBV24-1 and TRBJ2-1; possible D gene TRBD2, 6 bases. Per the germline V gene, CDR1 is KGHDR and CDR2 is SFDVKD. The CDR3 runs 15 residues. V was shortened by 5 bases and J by 4 bases, with 14 bases between the two germline ends. The CDR3 loop reads CATSGGAAGYNEQFF. The CDR3 nucleotides read TGTGCCACCAGTGGCGGGGCCGCAGGTTACAATGAGCAGTTCTTC.

The chain joins TRBV2 to TRBJ1-5; a possible D gene is TRBD1 (6 bases). The germline V gene has CDR1 SNHLY and CDR2 FYNNEI. This CDR3 is built from 14 residues. Trimming shortened V by 6 bases and J by 3 bases, and 12 bases separated the two germline ends. The CDR3 loop reads CASRPGQTNQPQHF. CDR3 bases: TGTGCCAGCAGACCTGGACAGACCAATCAGCCCCAGCATTTT.

The CDR3 protein is CASSQLSPLHF. The CDR3, as DNA: TGTGCCAGCAGCCAGTTATCACCCCTCCACTTT. The chain carries TRBV6-6 and TRBJ1-6; no clear D. Germline loops: CDR1 MNHNY, CDR2 SVGAGI (reference sequence). CDR3 length equals 11 residues. V was pared by 6 bases and J by 10 bases, with 7 bases between.

This clone was found a few times. The genes are TRBV4-1 and TRBJ1-6, with a weak D call TRBD1 (5 bases). Germline V gives CDR1 MGHRA, CDR2 YSYEKL. The CDR3 runs 16 residues. Trimming left V 1 base short and J 6 bases short, with 13 bases between. The DNA for the CDR3 is TGCGCCAGCAGCCAAGTACGCGACAGCTTTAATTCACCCCTCCACTTT. This codes for CASSQVRDSFNSPLHF.

The gene calls are TRBV4-1 and TRBJ1-2, with D tentatively TRBD1 (6 bases). The CDR3 length is 15 residues. Germline values: CDR1 MGHRA, CDR2 YSYEKL. V lost 4 bases to trimming and J lost 4 bases, with 16 bases between them. The CDR3 nucleotides are TGCGCCAGCAGCCGGCTCAGCACAGGGCGCTATGGCTACACCTTC. Its translation is CASSRLSTGRYGYTF.

The gene calls are TRBV6-6 and TRBJ1-1; 7 nucleotides match TRBD1. Germline V gene sequence: CDR1 MNHNY, CDR2 SVGAGI (reference sequence). There are 14 residues in the CDR3. V gave up 0 bases and J gave up 6 bases; unmatched junction bases: 4. The CDR3 region is CASSYSDQGAEAFF. The DNA for the CDR3 is TGTGCCAGCAGTTACTCGGACCAGGGGGCTGAAGCTTTCTTT.

In this sample, this clone turned up a few times. The rearrangement links TRBV7-2 to TRBJ1-6; 9 nucleotides match TRBD1. V lost 1 base to trimming and J lost 10 bases; unmatched junction nucleotides: 5. CDR3 length: 15 residues. Germline V gene lookup returns CDR1 SGHTA and CDR2 FQGNSA. For the CDR3, the DNA is TGTGCCAGCAGCTTAGGGGACAGGGACGAATCACCCCTCCACTTT. Translation gives CASSLGDRDESPLHF.

This clone has only a few counts. This chain uses TRBV27 with TRBJ2-2, with 8 bases matching TRBD1. J lost 0 bases, V lost 0 bases, and 6 bases had no gene match. The V gene's germline CDR1 is MNHEY and CDR2 SMNVEV (reference sequence). This CDR3 has 18 residues. CDR3 sequence reads: CASSLSETGAANTGELFF. CDR3 coding DNA: TGTGCCAGCAGTTTATCGGAGACAGGGGCCGCGAACACCGGGGAGCTGTTTTTT.

The chain is built from TRBV12-3 or TRBV12-4 and TRBJ1-2, with D maybe TRBD1 (5 bases). With 3 bases removed from V and 6 bases from J, the gap between germline ends came to 11 bases. CDR3 length: 13 amino acids. CDR3 bases: TGTGCCAGCAGTTTGGGGGGAAGAGATGGCTACACCTTC. The encoded protein is CASSLGGRDGYTF.

The rearrangement joins TRBV21-1 to TRBJ1-4; the table's TRBD1 call for D was not verified on the DNA. TRBV21-1 is a listed pseudogene. The CDR3 is made up of 15 amino acids. The DNA of the CDR3 is TGTGCCAGCAGCAAAGAGGGACAGGACCGCGAAAAACTGTTTTTT. It codes for CASSKEGQDREKLFF.